This TCR beta chain appears in the sequencing data of a study of blood T cell repertoires in COVID-19. Overall study: The analysed material was cDNA or gDNA that came from T cells, B-cell-depleted T cells, or PBMCs.

This CDR3 comprises 15 residues. V lost 3 bases to trimming and J lost 5 bases, with 16 bases between them. Germline loops: CDR1 SEHNR, CDR2 FQNEAQ (reference sequence). TCRdb's copy holds only in-frame clones and misses some; the assay was immunoSEQ multiplex PCR. The sample lists around 300,000 clones; approximately 88% were seen once. Sequenced: PBMCs or T cells enriched from blood (not recorded which). This sequence was found in a middle-aged woman who had recovered from COVID-19. The rearrangement links TRBV7-9 to TRBJ2-5; D may be TRBD1 (6 bases). The CDR3 sequence is CASSLGPRGGETQYF. As DNA, the CDR3 is TGTGCCAGCAGCTTGGGACCCAGGGGCGGTGAGACCCAGTACTTC.